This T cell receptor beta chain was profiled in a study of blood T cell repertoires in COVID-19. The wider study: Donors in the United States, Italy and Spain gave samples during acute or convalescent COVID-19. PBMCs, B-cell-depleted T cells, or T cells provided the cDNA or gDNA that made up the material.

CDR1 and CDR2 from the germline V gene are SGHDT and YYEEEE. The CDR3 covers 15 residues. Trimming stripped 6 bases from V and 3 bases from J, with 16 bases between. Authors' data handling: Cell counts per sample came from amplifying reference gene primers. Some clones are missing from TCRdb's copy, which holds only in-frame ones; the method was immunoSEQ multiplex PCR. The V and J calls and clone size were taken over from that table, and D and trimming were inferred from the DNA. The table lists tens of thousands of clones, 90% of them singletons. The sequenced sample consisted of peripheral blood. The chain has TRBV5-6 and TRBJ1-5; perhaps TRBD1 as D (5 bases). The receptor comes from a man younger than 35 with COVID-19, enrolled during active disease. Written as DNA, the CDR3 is TGTGCCAGCACACTCGGGGGGAGCTTCAATCAGCCCCAGCATTTT. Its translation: CASTLGGSFNQPQHF. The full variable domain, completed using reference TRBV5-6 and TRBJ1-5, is DAGVTQSPTHLIKTRGQQVTLRCSPKSGHDTVSWYQQALGQGPQFIFQYYEEEERQRGNFPDRFSGHQFPNYSSELNVNALLLGDSALYLCASTLGGSFNQPQHFGDGTRLSIL.